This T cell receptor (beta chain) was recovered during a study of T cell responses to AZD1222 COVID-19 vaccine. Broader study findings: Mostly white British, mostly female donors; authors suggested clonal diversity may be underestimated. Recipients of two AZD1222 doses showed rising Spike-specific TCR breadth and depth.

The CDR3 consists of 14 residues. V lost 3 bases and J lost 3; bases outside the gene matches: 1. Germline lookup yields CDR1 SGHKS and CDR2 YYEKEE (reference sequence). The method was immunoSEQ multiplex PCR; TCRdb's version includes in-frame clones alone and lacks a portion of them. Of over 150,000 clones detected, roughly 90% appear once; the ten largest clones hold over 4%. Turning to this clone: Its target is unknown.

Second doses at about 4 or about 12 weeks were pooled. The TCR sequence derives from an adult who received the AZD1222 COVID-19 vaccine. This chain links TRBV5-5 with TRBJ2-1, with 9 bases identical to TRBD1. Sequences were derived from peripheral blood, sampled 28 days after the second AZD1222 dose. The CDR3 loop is CASSSGQGYNEQFF. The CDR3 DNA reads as TGTGCCAGCAGCTCGGGACAGGGCTACAATGAGCAGTTCTTC.